Following are 24 T cell receptor beta chains from one sample sequenced in a study of T-cell reconstitution after alpha-beta-depleted transplantation in children. Molecular barcoding with unique molecular identifiers was used for the TCRbeta library. One entry per CDR3 protein, called by TCRdb with MiXCR from the PCR reads. The repertoire holds more than 450,000 distinct CDR3 sequences, approximately 20% seen once, with over 3% in the top ten. The sequencing here drew on PBMCs from the stem cell graft donor, taken from the stem cell graft. These receptors were collected from a human donor who donated a stem cell graft to a child with acute lymphoblastic leukemia.

This clonotype has at least ten counts. This chain uses TRBV7-7 with TRBJ2-5; TRBD2 aligns across 8 bases. Germline-derived CDR1 and CDR2 are SSHAT and FNYEAQ (reference sequence). V lost 5 bases, J lost 1 base, and 6 bases stayed unmatched. This CDR3 is 15 amino acids long. The CDR3 spells CASSLVAGSQETQYF. CDR3 sequence (DNA): TGTGCCAGCAGCCTCGTAGCGGGATCCCAAGAGACCCAGTACTTC.

This clonotype was detected a few times. The gene calls are TRBV20-1 and TRBJ1-1; 12 bases agree with TRBD1. Per the germline V gene, CDR1 is DFQATT and CDR2 is SNEGSKA (reference sequence). Unmatched junction bases numbered 10, after V lost 0 bases and J lost 11 bases. This CDR3 has 15 residues. The CDR3 loop is CSARDTPGTGGYAFF. The CDR3 nucleotides read TGCAGTGCTAGAGACACGCCCGGGACAGGGGGCTACGCTTTCTTT.

The chain uses TRBV20-1 and TRBJ2-1, with D perhaps given as TRBD1 or TRBD2 (5 bases each). Per the germline V gene, CDR1 is DFQATT and CDR2 is SNEGSKA (reference sequence). This CDR3 region has 14 residues. Trimming took 0 bases from V and 6 from J, leaving 12 bases between them. The CDR3: CSAREAGRVNEQFF. CDR3 DNA sequence: TGCAGTGCTAGAGAGGCGGGCAGGGTCAATGAGCAGTTCTTC.

This clonotype was detected only a few times. This chain connects TRBV5-4 to TRBJ2-2; unclear D gene. The CDR3 extends over 14 amino acids. Germline V gene sequence: CDR1 SGHNT, CDR2 YYREEE (reference sequence). With 3 bases removed from V and 3 bases from J, the gap between germline ends came to 9 bases. Written as DNA, the CDR3 is TGTGCCAGCAGCTCCTTCCAGTACACCGGGGAGCTGTTTTTT. Translated: CASSSFQYTGELFF. Filled out from reference TRBV5-4 and TRBJ2-2, the complete variable domain reads ETGVTQSPTHLIKTRGQQVTLRCSSQSGHNTVSWYQQALGQGPQFIFQYYREEENGRGNFPPRFSGLQFPNYSSELNVNALELDDSALYLCASSSFQYTGELFFGEGSRLTVL.

This clonotype appeared a few times. The chain links TRBV12-3 or TRBV12-4 to TRBJ1-4, with D unclear. CDR3 length equals 14 residues. V was trimmed by 7 bases and J by 0 bases, leaving 9 bases between them. The CDR3 spells CASTNLATNEKLFF. The CDR3 DNA reads as TGTGCCAGCACCAACCTTGCAACTAATGAAAAACTGTTTTTT.

This clonotype was detected a few times. V gene TRBV29-1 combines with J gene TRBJ1-1; D is unclear. Germline V gene sequence: CDR1 SQVTM, CDR2 ANQGSEA. The CDR3 spans 11 residues. Deletions cut 5 bases from V and 11 bases from J, with 15 bases between. Written as DNA, the CDR3 is TGCAGCGTTCCTGGCGGGTCGGGGGCTTTCTTT. The encoded protein is CSVPGGSGAFF.

The chain carries TRBV10-1 and TRBJ1-1; D is unclear. CDR1 WNHNN and CDR2 SYGVQD come from the germline V gene (reference sequence). The CDR3 totals 13 residues. The germline V and J ends were trimmed by 8 bases and 4 bases, with 14 bases remaining between them. For the CDR3, the DNA is TGCGCCAGCGCCGGAGGATTGGGCACTGAAGCTTTCTTT. It yields the protein CASAGGLGTEAFF.

The chain has TRBV20-1 and TRBJ1-6; possible D gene TRBD1, 6 bases. Germline V lookup: CDR1 DFQATT, CDR2 SNEGSKA (reference sequence). The length of the CDR3 is 13 residues. V gave up 8 bases and J gave up 8 bases, with 16 bases separating them. The DNA for the CDR3 is TGCAGTCCTGGCCAGGGGTCGGATTCACCCCTCCACTTT. Its protein product is CSPGQGSDSPLHF.

The genes are TRBV5-1 and TRBJ1-2; 8 nucleotides line up with TRBD1. The germline V gene encodes CDR1 SGHRS and CDR2 YFSETQ. The CDR3 contains 14 residues. The V gene end was trimmed by 5 bases and the J gene end by 7 bases; junction bases not matched to a gene: 10. The CDR3 spells CASSLTGGDFGYTF. The CDR3 DNA reads TGCGCCAGCAGTCTAACAGGGGGTGATTTTGGCTACACCTTC.

This clonotype was detected a few times. The rearrangement links TRBV12-5 to TRBJ1-1; D is ambiguous. CDR1 is LGHNT, CDR2 FRNRAP, per germline. V lost 0 bases and J lost 5, with 13 bases in between. The length of the CDR3 is 15 residues. This CDR3 reads CASGLVHIGRTEAFF. CDR3 bases: TGTGCTAGTGGTTTGGTACATATTGGGAGGACTGAAGCTTTCTTT.

This clonotype has just a few counts. The rearrangement links TRBV5-1 to TRBJ2-5; TRBD2 matches 8 bases. Trimming at V came to 2 bases and at J to 5 bases, leaving 14 bases not matched to a gene. The germline V gene has CDR1 SGHRS and CDR2 YFSETQ. This CDR3 contains 17 residues. DNA for the CDR3: TGCGCCAGCAGCTTTAGTCCGGGAGGGCCGGTCCGGGAGACCCAGTACTTC. This gives the protein CASSFSPGGPVRETQYF.

Here the CDR3 reads CASSFGRGWPQHF. CDR3 DNA: TGTGCCAGCAGCTTCGGCAGGGGGTGGCCCCAGCATTTT. This chain joins TRBV11-1 and TRBJ1-5; 7 bases are a match to TRBD1. Germline CDR1 is SGHAT and CDR2 is FQDESV (reference sequence). The V and J ends lost 3 bases and 9 bases, in that order; junction bases with no gene match: 5. CDR3 size: 13 residues. The full variable domain, rest sourced from reference TRBV11-1 and TRBJ1-5, is EAEVAQSPRYKITEKSQAVAFWCDPISGHATLYWYRQILGQGPELLVQFQDESVVDDSQLPKDRFSAERLKGVDSTLKIQPAELGDSAMYLCASSFGRGWPQHFGDGTRLSIL.

The chain links TRBV20-1 to TRBJ2-1; no reliable D call. Germline V CDR1 and CDR2: DFQATT, SNEGSKA (reference sequence). The CDR3 has 11 amino acids. V shed 0 bases and J shed 13 bases, with 10 bases lying between them. CDR3 bases: TGCAGTGCTAGAGATCAGAATAGCCAGTTCTTC. Protein: CSARDQNSQFF.

The chain is built from TRBV11-1 and TRBJ2-7, with TRBD2 identical over 8 bases. Germline-derived CDR1 and CDR2 are SGHAT and FQDESV (reference sequence). This CDR3 contains 16 residues. After removal of 5 bases from V and 3 bases from J, the junction contained 12 bases not matched to a gene. CDR3 sequence reads: CASSQPLSGMFYEQYF. The CDR3 DNA sequence: TGTGCCAGCAGCCAACCCCTTAGCGGGATGTTCTACGAGCAGTACTTC.

As to this clonotype: The junction does not match germline at one end; this may be a read error. CDR3 residues: CASRLAGQQETQYF. The DNA of the CDR3 is TGCGCCAGCAGATTGGCGGGACAACAAGAGACCCAGTACTTC. The chain employs TRBV5-1 and TRBJ2-5; possibly TRBD1 or TRBD2 for D (6 bases each). Per the germline V gene, CDR1 is SGHRS and CDR2 is YFSETQ. The CDR3 runs to 14 residues.

The chain links TRBV19 to TRBJ2-7; 8 bases align to TRBD1. V dropped 1 base and J dropped 3; count of bases not matched to a gene: 5. The CDR3 length is 15 residues. Germline V CDR1 and CDR2: LNHDA, SQIVND (reference sequence). The CDR3 DNA sequence: TGTGCCAGTAGTATAGGGCAGGGGGCCGGCTACGAGCAGTACTTC. This translates into CASSIGQGAGYEQYF.

The V and J genes are TRBV5-1 and TRBJ1-1, with TRBD1 identical over 7 bases. V was clipped by 4 bases and J by 3 bases; unmatched bases: 12. This CDR3 comprises 16 residues. Germline-derived CDR1 and CDR2 are SGHRS and YFSETQ. The CDR3 DNA reads TGCGCCAGCAGCCCACGACAGGGCGGGATGGACACTGAAGCTTTCTTT. As protein: CASSPRQGGMDTEAFF.

Many counts were recorded for this clonotype. The gene calls are TRBV7-3 and TRBJ2-1; 9 bases fit TRBD2. The CDR3 runs 16 residues. The V gene end was trimmed by 0 bases and the J gene end by 7 bases; junction bases not matched to a gene: 7. Germline-derived CDR1 and CDR2 are SGHTA and FQGTGA. The CDR3 region is CASSLTISGRLNEQFF. The CDR3 DNA follows: TGTGCCAGCAGCTTAACGATAAGCGGGAGGTTGAATGAGCAGTTCTTC.

The chain joins TRBV7-8 to TRBJ2-7, with D perhaps assigned TRBD1 or TRBD2 (6 bases each). The V gene lost 4 bases and the J gene lost 5 bases, with 18 bases spanning the gap. This CDR3 contains 15 residues. Germline CDR1 is SGHVS and CDR2 is FQNEAQ. CDR3 protein: CASSSLGGIPNEQYF. CDR3 bases: TGTGCCAGCAGCTCTTTAGGGGGGATCCCGAACGAGCAGTACTTC.

The chain employs TRBV20-1 and TRBJ2-6, with D perhaps matching TRBD2 (6 bases). This CDR3 contains 18 residues. Germline assignment: CDR1 DFQATT and CDR2 SNEGSKA (reference sequence). Deletions cut 6 bases from V and 0 bases from J, with 21 bases between. The CDR3 loop reads CSAEGMAGPISGANVLTF. The DNA of the CDR3 is TGCAGTGCGGAGGGAATGGCAGGCCCGATCTCTGGGGCCAACGTCCTGACTTTC.

The V call is TRBV5-1, the J call TRBJ1-1; D might be TRBD1 (5 bases). This CDR3 has 18 residues. The germline V and J ends were trimmed by 6 bases and 0 bases, with 24 bases remaining between them. Germline loops: CDR1 SGHRS, CDR2 YFSETQ. CDR3 nucleotides: TGCGCCAGCACCACGGTGGGGGGGAAATTAGGGCTGAACACTGAAGCTTTCTTT. It specifies CASTTVGGKLGLNTEAFF. The whole variable domain, remainder taken from reference TRBV5-1 and TRBJ1-1, is KAGVTQTPRYLIKTRGQQVTLSCSPISGHRSVSWYQQTPGQGLQFLFEYFSETQRNKGNFPGRFSGRQFSNSRSEMNVSTLELGDSALYLCASTTVGGKLGLNTEAFFGQGTRLTVV.

Only a few counts were recorded for this clonotype. The V gene is TRBV5-1, the J gene TRBJ1-1, with a possible D match to TRBD1 (5 bases). This CDR3 is 16 amino acids long. The V end lost 1 base, the J end lost 4 bases, and 17 bases lay between the germline ends. Germline-derived CDR1 and CDR2 are SGHRS and YFSETQ. CDR3 coding DNA: TGCGCCAGCAGCTTGCTCGCCCAGGGAATGAGCACTGAAGCTTTCTTT. Protein: CASSLLAQGMSTEAFF.

The chain is built from TRBV4-1 and TRBJ2-7, with TRBD1 matching over 9 bases. Trimming cost V 3 bases and J 5 bases; bases outside gene matches: 8. The germline gives CDR1 MGHRA, CDR2 YSYEKL. The CDR3 is made up of 15 amino acids. CDR3: CASSQPGTGTHEQYF. The CDR3 bases are TGCGCCAGCAGCCAGCCCGGGACAGGGACCCACGAGCAGTACTTC.

The sample holds a few counts of this clonotype. The rearrangement uses TRBV29-1 and TRBJ2-7; no reliable D call. The V end lost 3 bases, the J end lost 1 base, and 10 bases lay between the germline ends. CDR1 is SQVTM and CDR2 is ANQGSEA in the germline V gene. The CDR3 is made up of 13 amino acids. CDR3 region: CSVESDGSYEQYF. CDR3 coding DNA: TGCAGCGTTGAGAGCGACGGATCCTACGAGCAGTACTTC.